The rows below give T cell receptor beta chains drawn from one sample of a study of blood T cell repertoires in COVID-19. The table came from immunoSEQ multiplex PCR; TCRdb's copy has only in-frame clones and leaves some out. The sample carries under 300,000 clones, over 75% recorded once. What was sequenced was PBMCs or T cells enriched from blood (not recorded which). Receptors were obtained from a young woman who had recovered from COVID-19. Each CDR3 is given with its conserved first and last residue. The order of the fields is V gene, D gene, J gene, clone size, CDR3 protein, CDR3 DNA. A D gene is named only where the DNA matches it firmly. Some rows mark clone size as missing; the rest say once, few, many or name a class of expanded clone.

>TRBV4-1|.|TRBJ1-4|.
CASSRESGKTNEKLFF
TGCGCCAGCAGCCGCGAAAGCGGCAAAACTAATGAAAAACTGTTTTTT
>TRBV7-9|TRBD1|TRBJ1-1|.
CASSGQGYTEAFF
TGTGCCAGCAGCGGACAGGGATACACTGAAGCTTTCTTT
>TRBV27|TRBD1|TRBJ1-5|.
CASRSTGANQPQHF
TGTGCCAGCCGATCGACAGGGGCCAATCAGCCCCAGCATTTT
>TRBV12-5|.|TRBJ1-2|.
CASGLVVSTDPTGYGYTF
TGTGCTAGTGGTTTGGTAGTTAGTACAGATCCAACCGGTTATGGCTACACCTTC
>TRBV7-9|TRBD2|TRBJ2-1|.
CASSTLPGLAGGSSYNEQFF
TGTGCCAGCAGCACCCTTCCGGGACTAGCGGGGGGCAGCTCCTACAATGAGCAGTTCTTC
>TRBV5-4|.|TRBJ1-2|.
CASSLDTHYGYTF
TGTGCCAGCAGCTTAGACACCCACTATGGCTACACCTTC
>TRBV12-5|TRBD1|TRBJ1-2|.
CASGPGTGDGYTF
TGTGCTAGTGGTCCTGGGACAGGGGACGGCTACACCTTC
>TRBV19|.|TRBJ2-4|once
CASSRAGMILLNIQYF
TGTGCCAGTAGTAGGGCAGGGATGATCCTGCTAAACATTCAGTACTTC
>TRBV5-4|TRBD2|TRBJ2-5|.
CASSLRSGTWSETQYF
TGTGCCAGCAGCTTGCGGAGCGGGACGTGGTCAGAGACCCAGTACTTC
>TRBV27|TRBD1|TRBJ2-3|.
CASSEGAGVPDTQYF
TGTGCCAGCTCTGAGGGGGCAGGGGTCCCAGATACGCAGTATTTT
>TRBV9|TRBD1|TRBJ1-4|.
CASSARQGEKLFF
TGTGCCAGCAGCGCCAGACAGGGAGAAAAACTGTTTTTT
>TRBV6-5|.|TRBJ1-6|.
CASSWDTSSPLHF
TGTGCCAGCAGCTGGGACACCAGCTCACCCCTCCACTTT
>TRBV10-1|TRBD2|TRBJ2-7|.
CASSGPGLAGYEQYF
TGCGCCAGCAGTGGGCCGGGACTAGCGGGCTACGAGCAGTACTTC
>TRBV2|.|TRBJ1-4|.
CASSEAPGSAEKLFF
TGTGCCAGCAGTGAAGCGCCCGGGTCGGCTGAAAAACTGTTTTTT
>TRBV20-1|.|TRBJ1-1|.
CSARQNTEAFF
TGCAGTGCTAGACAGAACACTGAAGCTTTCTTT
>TRBV7-9|.|TRBJ1-4|.
CASSFDWDEKLFF
TGTGCCAGCAGCTTCGACTGGGATGAAAAACTGTTTTTT
>TRBV13|TRBD2|TRBJ2-3|.
CASSSRLSGTSRVDTQYF
TGTGCCAGCAGCTCCCGGCTGAGCGGGACTAGCCGTGTGGATACGCAGTATTTT
>TRBV6-5|TRBD1|TRBJ1-5|.
CASSLGGEGNQPQHF
TGTGCCAGCAGTTTAGGGGGCGAGGGCAATCAGCCCCAGCATTTT
>TRBV5-1|TRBD2|TRBJ2-5|once
CASGPGGPWETQYF
TGCGCCAGCGGCCCGGGGGGGCCTTGGGAGACCCAGTACTTC
>TRBV5-1|TRBD1|TRBJ1-4|.
CASSLGTAVNEKLFF
TGCGCCAGCAGCTTAGGGACAGCTGTAAATGAAAAACTGTTTTTT
>TRBV2|.|TRBJ1-1|.
CASTVSLNTEAFF
TGTGCCAGCACCGTGAGCTTGAACACTGAAGCTTTCTTT
>TRBV5-1|.|TRBJ2-1|.
CASSLVGEQGKDEQFF
TGCGCCAGCAGCTTGGTTGGAGAACAGGGAAAGGACGAGCAGTTCTTC
>TRBV18|TRBD1|TRBJ2-5|few
CASSGVVGGNQETQYF
TGTGCCAGCTCAGGTGTCGTAGGGGGCAACCAAGAGACCCAGTACTTC
>TRBV5-4|TRBD2|TRBJ2-1|.
CASSLVPSGPSYNEQFF
TGTGCCAGCAGCTTGGTACCTAGCGGACCCTCCTACAATGAGCAGTTCTTC
>TRBV30|TRBD1|TRBJ1-5|few
CAWSVGQGIQPQHF
TGTGCCTGGAGTGTGGGACAGGGGATCCAGCCCCAGCATTTT
>TRBV4-1|TRBD1|TRBJ2-5|.
CASSRHPQGAETQYF
TGCGCCAGCAGCCGGCACCCCCAGGGGGCAGAGACCCAGTACTTC
>TRBV3-1/TRBV3-2|TRBD2|TRBJ2-5|.
CASSHWTSGGWETQYF
TGTGCCAGCAGCCATTGGACTAGCGGGGGGTGGGAGACCCAGTACTTC
>TRBV19|.|TRBJ2-2|once
CASSLGQRNTGELFF
TGTGCCAGTAGTCTAGGACAGAGGAACACCGGGGAGCTGTTTTTT
>TRBV5-1|TRBD2|TRBJ2-3|.
CASSLAASGGRATDTQYF
TGCGCCAGCAGCTTGGCGGCCAGCGGGGGGCGGGCTACAGATACGCAGTATTTT
>TRBV2|.|TRBJ1-3|.
CASQGSYSGNTIYF
TGTGCCAGCCAGGGGTCCTACTCTGGAAACACCATATATTTT
>TRBV9|TRBD1|TRBJ1-4|.
CASGRGQANEKLFF
TGTGCCAGCGGTCGGGGACAGGCTAATGAAAAACTGTTTTTT
>TRBV28|TRBD2|TRBJ2-5|.
CASSSLRGGLETQYF
TGTGCCAGCAGTTCCTTGCGGGGGGGGTTGGAGACCCAGTACTTC
>TRBV7-8|TRBD2|TRBJ2-7|.
CASLGAGGSYEQYF
TGTGCCAGCCTCGGAGCGGGGGGTTCCTACGAGCAGTACTTC